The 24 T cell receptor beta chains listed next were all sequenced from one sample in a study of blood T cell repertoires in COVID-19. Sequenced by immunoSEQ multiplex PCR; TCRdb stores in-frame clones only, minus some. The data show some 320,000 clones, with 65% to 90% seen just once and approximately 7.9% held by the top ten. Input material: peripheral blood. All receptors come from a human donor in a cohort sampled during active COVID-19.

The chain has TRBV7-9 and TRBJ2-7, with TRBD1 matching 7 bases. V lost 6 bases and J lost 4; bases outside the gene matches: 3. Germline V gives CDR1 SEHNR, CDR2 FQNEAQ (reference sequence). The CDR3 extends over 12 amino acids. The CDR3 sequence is CASSSTGYEQYF. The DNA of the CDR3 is TGTGCCAGCAGTTCGACAGGGTACGAGCAGTACTTC.

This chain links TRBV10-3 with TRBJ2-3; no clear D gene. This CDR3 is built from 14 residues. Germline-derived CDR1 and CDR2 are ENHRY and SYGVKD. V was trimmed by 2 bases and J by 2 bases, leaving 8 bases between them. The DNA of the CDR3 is TGTGCCATCAGTGAGGCCGAACACACAGATACGCAGTATTTT. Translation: CAISEAEHTDTQYF.

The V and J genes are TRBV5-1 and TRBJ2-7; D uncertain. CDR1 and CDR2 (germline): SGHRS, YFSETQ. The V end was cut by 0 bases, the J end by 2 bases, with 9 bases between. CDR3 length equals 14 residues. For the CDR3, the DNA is TGCGCCAGCAGCTTGGCCCACGAGACCTACGAGCAGTACTTC. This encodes CASSLAHETYEQYF.

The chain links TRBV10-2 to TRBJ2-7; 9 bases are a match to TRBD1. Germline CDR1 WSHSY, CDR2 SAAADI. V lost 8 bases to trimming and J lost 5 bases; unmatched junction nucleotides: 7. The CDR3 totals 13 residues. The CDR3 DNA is TGCGCCAGCTGGGGACAGGGAAGGGACGAGCAGTACTTC. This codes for CASWGQGRDEQYF.

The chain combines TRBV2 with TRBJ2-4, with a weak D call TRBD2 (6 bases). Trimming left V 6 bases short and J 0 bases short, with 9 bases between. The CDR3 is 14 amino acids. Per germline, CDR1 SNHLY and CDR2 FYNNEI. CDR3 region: CASRGGLAKNIQYF. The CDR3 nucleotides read TGTGCCAGCAGGGGGGGTCTAGCCAAAAACATTCAGTACTTC.

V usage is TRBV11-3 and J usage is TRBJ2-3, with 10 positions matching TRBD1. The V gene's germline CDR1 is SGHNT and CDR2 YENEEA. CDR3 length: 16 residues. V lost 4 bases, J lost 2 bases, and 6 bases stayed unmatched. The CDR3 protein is CASSSGTGDITDTQYF. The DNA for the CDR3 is TGTGCCAGCAGCTCAGGGACAGGGGACATCACAGATACGCAGTATTTT.

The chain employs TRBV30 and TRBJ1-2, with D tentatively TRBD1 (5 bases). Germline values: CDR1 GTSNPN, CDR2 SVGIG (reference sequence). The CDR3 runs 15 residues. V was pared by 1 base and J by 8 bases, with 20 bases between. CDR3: CAWSGLQGPRDGYTF. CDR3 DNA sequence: TGTGCCTGGAGTGGTTTGCAGGGTCCCCGAGACGGCTACACCTTC.

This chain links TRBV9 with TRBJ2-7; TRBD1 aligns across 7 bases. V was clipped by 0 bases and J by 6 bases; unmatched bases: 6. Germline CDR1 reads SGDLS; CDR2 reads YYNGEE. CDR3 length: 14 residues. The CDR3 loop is CASSVGDSTPEQYF. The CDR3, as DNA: TGTGCCAGCAGCGTAGGGGACAGTACTCCCGAGCAGTACTTC.

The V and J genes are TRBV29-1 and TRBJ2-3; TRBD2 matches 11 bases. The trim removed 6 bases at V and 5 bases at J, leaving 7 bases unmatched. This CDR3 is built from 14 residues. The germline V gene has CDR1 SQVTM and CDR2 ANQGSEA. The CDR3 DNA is TGCAGCGTGGGTAGCGGGGGGGCCGGAGATACGCAGTATTTT. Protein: CSVGSGGAGDTQYF.

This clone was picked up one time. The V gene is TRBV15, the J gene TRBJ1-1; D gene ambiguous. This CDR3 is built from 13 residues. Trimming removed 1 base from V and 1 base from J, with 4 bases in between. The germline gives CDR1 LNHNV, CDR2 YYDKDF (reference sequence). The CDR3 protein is CATSRGQNTEAFF. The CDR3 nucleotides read TGTGCCACCAGCAGAGGTCAGAACACTGAAGCTTTCTTT.

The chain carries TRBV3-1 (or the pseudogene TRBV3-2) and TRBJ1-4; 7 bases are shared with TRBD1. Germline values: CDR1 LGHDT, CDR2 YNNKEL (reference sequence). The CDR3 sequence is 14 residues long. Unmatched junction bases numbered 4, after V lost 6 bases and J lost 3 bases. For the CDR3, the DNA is TGTGCCAGCAGTCGGACAGGCCCTAATGAAAAACTGTTTTTT. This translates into CASSRTGPNEKLFF.

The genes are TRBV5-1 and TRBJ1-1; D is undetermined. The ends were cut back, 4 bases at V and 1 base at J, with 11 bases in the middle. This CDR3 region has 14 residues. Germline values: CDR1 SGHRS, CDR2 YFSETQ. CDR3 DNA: TGCGCCAGCAGCGAGGGTGGTTCGAACACTGAAGCTTTCTTT. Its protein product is CASSEGGSNTEAFF.

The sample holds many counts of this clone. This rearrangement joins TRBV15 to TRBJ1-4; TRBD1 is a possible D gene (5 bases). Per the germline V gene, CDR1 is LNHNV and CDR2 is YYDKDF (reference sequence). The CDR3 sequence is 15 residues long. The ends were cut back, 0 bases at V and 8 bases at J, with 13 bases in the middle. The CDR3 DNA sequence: TGTGCCACCAGCAGAGATAAGGGGCAAAACGAAAAACTGTTTTTT. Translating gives CATSRDKGQNEKLFF.

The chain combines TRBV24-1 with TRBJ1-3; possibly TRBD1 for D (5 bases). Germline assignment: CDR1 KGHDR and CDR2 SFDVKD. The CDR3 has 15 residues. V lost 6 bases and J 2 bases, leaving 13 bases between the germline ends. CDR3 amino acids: CATSSGGGAGNTIYF. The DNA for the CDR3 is TGTGCCACCAGTTCGGGCGGGGGAGCTGGAAACACCATATATTTT.

CDR3 nucleotides: TGTGCCAGCAGTTTATCTAGGGGGCGTACTGAAGCTTTCTTT. It encodes CASSLSRGRTEAFF. J is TRBJ1-1 and V is TRBV27, with 7 bases matching TRBD1. The germline gives CDR1 MNHEY, CDR2 SMNVEV (reference sequence). There are 14 residues in the CDR3. V lost 0 bases and J lost 5; bases outside the gene matches: 3.

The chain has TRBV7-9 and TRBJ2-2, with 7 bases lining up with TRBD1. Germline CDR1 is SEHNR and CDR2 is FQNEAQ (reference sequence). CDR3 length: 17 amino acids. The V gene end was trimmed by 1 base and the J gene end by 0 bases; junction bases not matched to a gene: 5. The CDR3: CASSLERGTANTGELFF. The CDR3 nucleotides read TGTGCCAGCAGCTTAGAAAGGGGGACAGCGAACACCGGGGAGCTGTTTTTT.

CDR3: CASSLGQGRTDTQYF. CDR3 bases: TGTGCCAGCAGCTTAGGACAGGGCCGCACAGATACGCAGTATTTT. J is TRBJ2-3 and V is TRBV11-3, with 7 bases lining up with TRBD1. The V segment lost 1 base and the J segment 1 base; nucleotides outside the gene matches: 2. Per germline, CDR1 SGHNT and CDR2 YENEEA. The CDR3 covers 15 residues.

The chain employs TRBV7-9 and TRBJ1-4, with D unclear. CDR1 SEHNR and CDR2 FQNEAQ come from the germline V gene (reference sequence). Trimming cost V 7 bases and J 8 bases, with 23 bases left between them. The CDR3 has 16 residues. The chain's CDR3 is CASKLGIFPEVEKLFF. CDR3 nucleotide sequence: TGTGCCAGCAAACTTGGGATTTTCCCGGAGGTCGAAAAACTGTTTTTT.

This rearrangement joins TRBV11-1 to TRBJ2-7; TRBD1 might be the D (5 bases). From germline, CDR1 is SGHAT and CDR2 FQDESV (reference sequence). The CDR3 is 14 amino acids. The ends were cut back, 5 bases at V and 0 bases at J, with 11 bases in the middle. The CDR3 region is CASSPQTDSYEQYF. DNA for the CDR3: TGTGCCAGCAGCCCGCAGACAGACTCCTACGAGCAGTACTTC. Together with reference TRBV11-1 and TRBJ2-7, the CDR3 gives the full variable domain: EAEVAQSPRYKITEKSQAVAFWCDPISGHATLYWYRQILGQGPELLVQFQDESVVDDSQLPKDRFSAERLKGVDSTLKIQPAELGDSAMYLCASSPQTDSYEQYFGPGTRLTVT.

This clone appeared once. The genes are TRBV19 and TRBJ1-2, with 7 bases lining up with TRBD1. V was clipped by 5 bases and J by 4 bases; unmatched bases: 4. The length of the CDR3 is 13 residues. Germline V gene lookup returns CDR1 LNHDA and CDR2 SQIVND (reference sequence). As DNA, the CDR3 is TGTGCCAGTAGTTCCCGGGACAGCTATGGCTACACCTTC. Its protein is CASSSRDSYGYTF.

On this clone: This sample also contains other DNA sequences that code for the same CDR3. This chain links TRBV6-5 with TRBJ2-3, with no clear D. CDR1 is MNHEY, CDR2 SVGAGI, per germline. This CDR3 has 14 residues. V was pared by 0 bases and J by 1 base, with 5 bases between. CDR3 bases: TGTGCCAGCAGTTACTCCGGTGGCACAGATACGCAGTATTTT. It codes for CASSYSGGTDTQYF.

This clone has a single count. CDR3 residues: CASSQDLASGGFF. The CDR3 DNA sequence: TGTGCCAGCAGCCAAGATCTTGCTAGCGGGGGGTTCTTC. This chain connects TRBV3-1 (or the pseudogene TRBV3-2) to TRBJ2-1, with 10 bases aligning to TRBD2. CDR3 size: 13 residues. V dropped 0 bases and J dropped 15; count of bases not matched to a gene: 5. Germline loops: CDR1 LGHDT, CDR2 YNNKEL (reference sequence).

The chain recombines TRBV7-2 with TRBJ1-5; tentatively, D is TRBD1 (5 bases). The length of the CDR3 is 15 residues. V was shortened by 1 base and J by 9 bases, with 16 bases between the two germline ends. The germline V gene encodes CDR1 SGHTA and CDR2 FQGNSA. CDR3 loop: CASSLDGAALRPQHF. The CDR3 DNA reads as TGTGCCAGCAGCTTAGATGGGGCCGCCCTACGGCCCCAGCATTTT.

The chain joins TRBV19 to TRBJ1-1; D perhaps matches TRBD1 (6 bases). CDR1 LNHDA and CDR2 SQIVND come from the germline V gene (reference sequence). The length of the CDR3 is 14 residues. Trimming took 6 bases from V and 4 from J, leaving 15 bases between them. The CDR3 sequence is CASRKPGDGTEAFF. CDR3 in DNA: TGTGCCAGTAGAAAACCAGGGGACGGCACTGAAGCTTTCTTT. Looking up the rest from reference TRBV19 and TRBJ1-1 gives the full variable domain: DGGITQSPKYLFRKEGQNVTLSCEQNLNHDAMYWYRQDPGQGLRLIYYSQIVNDFQKGDIAEGYSVSREKKESFPLTVTSAQKNPTAFYLCASRKPGDGTEAFFGQGTRLTVV.